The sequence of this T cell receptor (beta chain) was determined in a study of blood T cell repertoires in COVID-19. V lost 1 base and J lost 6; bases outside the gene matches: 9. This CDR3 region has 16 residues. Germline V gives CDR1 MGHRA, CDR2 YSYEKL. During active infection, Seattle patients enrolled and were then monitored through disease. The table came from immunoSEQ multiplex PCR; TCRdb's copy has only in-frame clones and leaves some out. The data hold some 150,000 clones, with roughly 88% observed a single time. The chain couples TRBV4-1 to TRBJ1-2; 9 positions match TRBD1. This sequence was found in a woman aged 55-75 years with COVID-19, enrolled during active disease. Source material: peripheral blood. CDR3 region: CASSQANRQGVNGYTF. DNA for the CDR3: TGCGCCAGCAGCCAAGCCAATAGACAGGGGGTAAATGGCTACACCTTC.